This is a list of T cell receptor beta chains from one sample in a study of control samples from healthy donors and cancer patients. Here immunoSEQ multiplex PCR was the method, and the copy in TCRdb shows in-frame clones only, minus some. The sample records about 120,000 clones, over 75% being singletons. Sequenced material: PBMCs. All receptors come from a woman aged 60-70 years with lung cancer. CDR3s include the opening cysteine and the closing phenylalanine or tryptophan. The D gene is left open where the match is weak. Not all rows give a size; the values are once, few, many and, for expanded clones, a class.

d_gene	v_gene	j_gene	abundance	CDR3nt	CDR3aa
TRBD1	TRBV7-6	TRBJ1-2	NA	TGTGCCAGCAGCTTAGGGTCAGGGGGGATCTATGGCTACACCTTC	CASSLGSGGIYGYTF
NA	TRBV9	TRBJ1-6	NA	TGTGCCAGCAGCCCCCCGGGTGACAATAATTCACCCCTCCACTTT	CASSPPGDNNSPLHF
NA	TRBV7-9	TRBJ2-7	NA	TGTGCCATGACGACCGGCCTCGACCCCTTAGATCACTACGAGCAGTACTTC	CAMTTGLDPLDHYEQYF
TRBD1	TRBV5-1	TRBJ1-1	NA	TGCGCCAGCAGCTCCACAGGGGATTTCGCTGAAGCTTTCTTT	CASSSTGDFAEAFF
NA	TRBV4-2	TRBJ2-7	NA	TGTGCCAGCAGCCAAGATGAACGGACCACCTACGAGCAGTACTTC	CASSQDERTTYEQYF
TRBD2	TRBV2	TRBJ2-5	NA	TGTGCCAGCCTACGACTAGCGGGAGATGAGACCCAGTACTTC	CASLRLAGDETQYF
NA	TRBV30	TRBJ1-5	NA	TGTGCCTGGAGTCACAGGGGCAATCAGCCCCAGCATTTT	CAWSHRGNQPQHF
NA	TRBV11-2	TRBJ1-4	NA	TGTGCCAGCGATACGGGGGGTTCCGGAAAACTGTTTTTT	CASDTGGSGKLFF
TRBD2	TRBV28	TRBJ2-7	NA	TGTGCCAGCAGGGGACTAGCGGGAGTCAAGGCGTACGAGCAGTACTTC	CASRGLAGVKAYEQYF
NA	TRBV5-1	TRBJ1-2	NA	TGCGCCAGCAGCATCGCTTCAGGGAGTGGCGGCTACACCTTC	CASSIASGSGGYTF
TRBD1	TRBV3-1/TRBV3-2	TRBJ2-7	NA	TGTGCCAGCAGCCAAGATCCAGGGGGCACCTACGAGCAGTACTTC	CASSQDPGGTYEQYF
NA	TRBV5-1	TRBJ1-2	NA	TGCGCCAGCAGCTTAGACTCGCGAAACTATGGCTACACCTTC	CASSLDSRNYGYTF
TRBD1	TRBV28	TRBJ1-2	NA	TGTGCCAGCAGTTCTACAGGGGCACCTGCTAACTATGGCTACACCTTC	CASSSTGAPANYGYTF
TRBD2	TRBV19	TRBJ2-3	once	TGTGCCAGTAGTATCCTAGCGGGGGGCTCGGGTACGCAGTATTTT	CASSILAGGSGTQYF
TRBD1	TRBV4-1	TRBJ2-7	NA	TGCGCCAGCAGCTCCCTCGGGGACAGAACCTACGAGCAGTACTTC	CASSSLGDRTYEQYF
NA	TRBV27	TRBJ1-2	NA	TGTGCCAGCAGTTCCCGGGAGGGGGGATCTAACTATGGCTACACCTTC	CASSSREGGSNYGYTF
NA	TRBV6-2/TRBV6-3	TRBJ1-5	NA	TGTGCCAGCAGTCCGACCCAGTTTCGGAGCAATCAGCCCCAGCATTTT	CASSPTQFRSNQPQHF